This TCR beta chain stems from a study of vaccination and CD4 T cells after COVID-19. Study details: Convalescent donors were composed of six males and four females, of whom two were Hispanic.

Cultured CD4+ T cell DNA was sequenced using the Oncomine TCR Beta short-read assay. MiXCR, run by TCRdb on the PCR reads, gives a single entry per CDR3 protein. The sample includes about 20,000 distinct CDR3 sequences, less than 50% of them seen just once. Of note for this clonotype: Its target is unknown.

Regarding treatment: approximately 11-day PBMC culture with coronavirus spike peptide pools or control peptides (ViraFEST assay). Germline CDR1 reads KGHSH; CDR2 reads LQKENI. The germline V and J ends were trimmed by 3 bases and 1 base, with 12 bases remaining between them. The CDR3 runs 15 residues. This receptor was taken from a human donor who had recovered from COVID-19. The sample here was CD4+ T cells from blood, cultured in vitro, taken after SARS-CoV-2 vaccination. The V call is TRBV18, the J call TRBJ2-5; possible D gene TRBD1, 6 bases. For the CDR3, the DNA is TGTGCCAGCTCACCCATACAGGGTTTCCAAGAGACCCAGTACTTC. It specifies CASSPIQGFQETQYF.